This TCR beta chain was captured by sequencing in a study of blood T cell repertoires in COVID-19. Germline V gene lookup returns CDR1 KGHSH and CDR2 LQKENI. The CDR3 contains 16 residues. Trimming took 2 bases from V and 6 from J; bases not matched to a gene: 11. The method was immunoSEQ multiplex PCR; TCRdb's version includes in-frame clones alone and lacks a portion of them. Among roughly 340,000 clones, about nine tenths were seen once, and the ten largest hold about 6%. Sequenced: peripheral blood. The receptor was isolated from a woman aged 50 to 65 with COVID-19, enrolled during active disease. This rearrangement joins TRBV18 to TRBJ2-7, with 9 bases matching TRBD1. Here the CDR3 reads CASSPERAGTGLEQYF. CDR3 in DNA: TGTGCCAGCTCACCAGAGAGGGCCGGGACAGGGCTCGAGCAGTACTTC.